This TCR beta chain was observed in a study of T cell changes during pregnancy in multiple sclerosis. Measured with immunoSEQ multiplex PCR; TCRdb has only the in-frame clones, and not every one. The sample includes fewer than 65,000 clones, 90% to 95% of them seen just once. The CDR3 loop spans 16 amino acids. V lost 1 base and J lost 1, with 11 bases in between. The germline CDR1 and CDR2 sequences are SNHLY and FYNNEI. This material consisted of peripheral blood, taken after pregnancy. This TCR was sampled from a female donor in good health, enrolled as a control in a pregnancy study. The chain couples TRBV2 to TRBJ1-5, with D unclear. In DNA form, the CDR3 reads TGTGCCAGCAGTGAAGGTGCTGGTGAGAGCAATCAGCCCCAGCATTTT. This encodes CASSEGAGESNQPQHF.